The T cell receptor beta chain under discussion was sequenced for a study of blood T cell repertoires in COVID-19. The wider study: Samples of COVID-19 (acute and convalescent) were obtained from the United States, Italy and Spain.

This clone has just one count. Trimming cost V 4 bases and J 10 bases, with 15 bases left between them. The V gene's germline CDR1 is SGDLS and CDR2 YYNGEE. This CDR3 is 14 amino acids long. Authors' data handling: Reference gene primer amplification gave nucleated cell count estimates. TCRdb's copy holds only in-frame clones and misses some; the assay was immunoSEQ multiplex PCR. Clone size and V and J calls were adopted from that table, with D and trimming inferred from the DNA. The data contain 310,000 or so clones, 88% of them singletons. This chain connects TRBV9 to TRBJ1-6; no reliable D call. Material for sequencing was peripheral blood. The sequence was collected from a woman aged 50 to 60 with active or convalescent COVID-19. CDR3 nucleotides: TGTGCCAGCAGCTCCCAAACGGGTGAATCACCCCTCCACTTT. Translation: CASSSQTGESPLHF.